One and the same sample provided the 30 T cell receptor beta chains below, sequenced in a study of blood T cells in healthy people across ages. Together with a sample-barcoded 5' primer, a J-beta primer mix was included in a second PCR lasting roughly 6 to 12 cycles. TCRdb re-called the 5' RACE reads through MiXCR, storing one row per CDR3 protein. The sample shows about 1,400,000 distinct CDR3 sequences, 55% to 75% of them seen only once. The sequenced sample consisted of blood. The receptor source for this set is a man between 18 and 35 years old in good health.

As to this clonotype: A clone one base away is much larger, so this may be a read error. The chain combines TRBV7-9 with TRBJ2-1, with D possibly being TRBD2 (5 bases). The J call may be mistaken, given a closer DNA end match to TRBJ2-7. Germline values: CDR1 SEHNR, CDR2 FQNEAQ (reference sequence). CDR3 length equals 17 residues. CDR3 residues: CASSPKVGVGSYNEQYF. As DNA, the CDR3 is TGTGCCAGCAGCCCCAAGGTGGGAGTGGGCTCCTACAATGAGCAGTACTTC.

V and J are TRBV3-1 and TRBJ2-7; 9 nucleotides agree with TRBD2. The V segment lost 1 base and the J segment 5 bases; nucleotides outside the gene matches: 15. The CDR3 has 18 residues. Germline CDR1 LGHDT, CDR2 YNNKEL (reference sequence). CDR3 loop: CASSQGGGRLAGYNEQYF. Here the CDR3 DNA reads TGTGCCAGCAGCCAAGGAGGGGGCCGGCTAGCGGGATACAACGAGCAGTACTTC.

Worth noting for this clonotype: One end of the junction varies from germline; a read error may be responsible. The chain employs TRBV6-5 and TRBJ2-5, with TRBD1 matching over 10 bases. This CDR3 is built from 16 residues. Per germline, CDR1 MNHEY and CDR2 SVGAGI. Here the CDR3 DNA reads TGTGCCAGCAGTTACCCTCCGGGACAGGGGAAAGAGACTCAGTACTTC. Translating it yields CASSYPPGQGKETQYF.

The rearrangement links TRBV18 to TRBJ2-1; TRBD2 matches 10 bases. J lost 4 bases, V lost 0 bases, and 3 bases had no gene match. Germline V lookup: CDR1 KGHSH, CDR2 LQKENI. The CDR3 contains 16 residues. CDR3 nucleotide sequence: TGTGCCAGCTCACCACCGGGACTAGCGACATACAATGAGCAGTTCTTC. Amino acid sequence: CASSPPGLATYNEQFF.

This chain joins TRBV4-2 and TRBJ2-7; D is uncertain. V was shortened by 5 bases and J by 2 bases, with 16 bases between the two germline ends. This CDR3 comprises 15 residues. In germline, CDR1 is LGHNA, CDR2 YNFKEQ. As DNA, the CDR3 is TGTGCCAGCAGCGAATCGGATCGTACCGCCTACGAGCAGTACTTC. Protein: CASSESDRTAYEQYF.

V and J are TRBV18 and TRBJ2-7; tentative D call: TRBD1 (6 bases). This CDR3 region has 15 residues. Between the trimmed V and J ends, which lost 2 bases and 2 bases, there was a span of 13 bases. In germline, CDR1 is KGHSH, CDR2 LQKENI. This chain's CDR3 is CASSPSTGATYEQYF. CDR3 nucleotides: TGTGCCAGCTCACCATCGACAGGCGCAACCTACGAGCAGTACTTC.

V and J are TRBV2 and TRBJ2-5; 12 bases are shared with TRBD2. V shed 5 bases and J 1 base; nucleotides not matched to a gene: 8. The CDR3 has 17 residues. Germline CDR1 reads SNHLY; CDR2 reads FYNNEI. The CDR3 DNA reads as TGTGCCAGCAGTAGGACTAGCGGGGTCGGGGCCCAAGAGACCCAGTACTTC. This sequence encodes CASSRTSGVGAQETQYF.

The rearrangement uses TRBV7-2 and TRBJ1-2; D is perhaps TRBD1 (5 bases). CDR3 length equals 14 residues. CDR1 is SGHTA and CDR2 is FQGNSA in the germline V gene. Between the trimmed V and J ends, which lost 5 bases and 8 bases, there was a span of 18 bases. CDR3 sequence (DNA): TGTGCCAGCAGCCAAGCCGGGGGGTCGGGAGGCTACACCTTC. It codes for CASSQAGGSGGYTF. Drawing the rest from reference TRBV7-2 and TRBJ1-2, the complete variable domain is GAGVSQSPSNKVTEKGKDVELRCDPISGHTALYWYRQSLGQGLEFLIYFQGNSAPDKSGLPSDRFSAERTGGSVSTLTIQRTQQEDSAVYLCASSQAGGSGGYTFGSGTRLTVV.

The chain's CDR3 is CASSTERGTSYEQYF. The CDR3, as DNA: TGTGCCAGCAGTACCGAGCGGGGGACCTCCTACGAGCAGTACTTC. The genes are TRBV6-2 or TRBV6-3 and TRBJ2-7, with 8 bases aligning to TRBD2. Germline V CDR1 and CDR2: MNHEY, SVGEGT. This CDR3 comprises 15 residues. Unmatched junction bases numbered 6, after V lost 5 bases and J lost 0 bases.

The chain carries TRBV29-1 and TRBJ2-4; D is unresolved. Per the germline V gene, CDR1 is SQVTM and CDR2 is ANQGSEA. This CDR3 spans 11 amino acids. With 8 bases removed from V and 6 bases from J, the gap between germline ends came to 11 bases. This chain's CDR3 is CSFRLGNIQYF. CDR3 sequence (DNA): TGCAGCTTCAGGCTCGGAAACATTCAGTACTTC.

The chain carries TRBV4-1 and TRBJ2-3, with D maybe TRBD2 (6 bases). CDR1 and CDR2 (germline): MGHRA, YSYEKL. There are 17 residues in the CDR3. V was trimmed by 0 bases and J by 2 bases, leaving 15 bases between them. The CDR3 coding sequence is TGCGCCAGCAGCCAAGACGGATGGAGGGCAGTCACAGATACGCAGTATTTT. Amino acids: CASSQDGWRAVTDTQYF.

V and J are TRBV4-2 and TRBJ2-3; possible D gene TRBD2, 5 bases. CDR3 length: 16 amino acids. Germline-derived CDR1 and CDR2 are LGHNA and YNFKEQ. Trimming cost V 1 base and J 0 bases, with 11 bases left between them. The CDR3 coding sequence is TGTGCCAGCAGCCAAGGGGGTCTAGCTAGCACAGATACGCAGTATTTT. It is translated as CASSQGGLASTDTQYF.

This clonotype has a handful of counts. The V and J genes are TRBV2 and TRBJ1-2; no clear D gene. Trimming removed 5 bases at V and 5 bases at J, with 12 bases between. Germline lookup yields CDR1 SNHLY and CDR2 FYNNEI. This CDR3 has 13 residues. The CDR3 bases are TGTGCCAGCAGTACGGGCGGACTTTATGGCTACACCTTC. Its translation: CASSTGGLYGYTF.

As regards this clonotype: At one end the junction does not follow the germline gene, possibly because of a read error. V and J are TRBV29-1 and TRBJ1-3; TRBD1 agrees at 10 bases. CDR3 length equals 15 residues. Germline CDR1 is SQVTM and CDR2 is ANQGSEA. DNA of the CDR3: TGCAGCGTTGAAGGGCGACAGGGGGCGGGAAACACTATATATTTT. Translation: CSVEGRQGAGNTIYF. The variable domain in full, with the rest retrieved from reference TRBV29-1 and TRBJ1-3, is SAVISQKPSRDICQRGTSLTIQCQVDSQVTMMFWYRQQPGQSLTLIATANQGSEATYESGFVIDKFPISRPNLTFSTLTVSNMSPEDSSIYLCSVEGRQGAGNTIYFGEGSWLTVV.

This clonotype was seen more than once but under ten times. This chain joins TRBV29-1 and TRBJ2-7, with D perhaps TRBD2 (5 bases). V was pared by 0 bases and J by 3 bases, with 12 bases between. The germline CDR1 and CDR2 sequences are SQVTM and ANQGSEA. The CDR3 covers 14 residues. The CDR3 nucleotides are TGCAGCGTTGAAGATGGGCCACGGGGCTACGAGCAGTACTTC. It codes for CSVEDGPRGYEQYF.

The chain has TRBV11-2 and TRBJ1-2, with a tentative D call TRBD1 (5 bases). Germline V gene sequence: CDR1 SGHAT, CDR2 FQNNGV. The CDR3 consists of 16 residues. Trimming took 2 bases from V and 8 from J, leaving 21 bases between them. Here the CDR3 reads CASSLLLAGPFGGYTF. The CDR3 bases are TGTGCCAGCAGCTTACTTTTGGCGGGACCTTTTGGGGGCTACACCTTC.

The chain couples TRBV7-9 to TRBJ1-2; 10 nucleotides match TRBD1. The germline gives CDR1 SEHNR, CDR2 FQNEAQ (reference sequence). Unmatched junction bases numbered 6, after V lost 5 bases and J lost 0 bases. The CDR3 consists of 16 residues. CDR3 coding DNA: TGTGCCAGCAGCAGCCGGGACAGGGGAGCTAACTATGGCTACACCTTC. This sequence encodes CASSSRDRGANYGYTF.

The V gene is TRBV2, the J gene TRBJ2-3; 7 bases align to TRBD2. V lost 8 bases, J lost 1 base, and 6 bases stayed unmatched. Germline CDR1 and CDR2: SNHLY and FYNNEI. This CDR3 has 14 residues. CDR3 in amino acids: CASVWGRGTDTQYF. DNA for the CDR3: TGTGCCAGCGTGTGGGGGAGGGGCACAGATACGCAGTATTTT.

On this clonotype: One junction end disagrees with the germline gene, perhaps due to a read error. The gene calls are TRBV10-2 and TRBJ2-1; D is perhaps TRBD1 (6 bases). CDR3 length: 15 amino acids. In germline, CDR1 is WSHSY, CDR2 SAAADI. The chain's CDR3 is CVSEGQYRSYNEQFF. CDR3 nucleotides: TGCGTCAGCGAGGGACAATATCGCTCCTACAATGAGCAGTTCTTC.

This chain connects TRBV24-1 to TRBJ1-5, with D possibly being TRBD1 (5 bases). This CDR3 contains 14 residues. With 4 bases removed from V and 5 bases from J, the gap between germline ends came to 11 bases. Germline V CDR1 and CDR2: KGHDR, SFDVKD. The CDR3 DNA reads TGTGCCACCAGTGAGGGAGAGGGGTATCAGCCCCAGCATTTT. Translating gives CATSEGEGYQPQHF.

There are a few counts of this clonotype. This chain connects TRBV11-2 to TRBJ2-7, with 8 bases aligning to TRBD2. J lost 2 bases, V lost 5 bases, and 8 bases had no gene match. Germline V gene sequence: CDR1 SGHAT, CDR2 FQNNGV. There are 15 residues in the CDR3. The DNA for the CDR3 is TGTGCCAGCAGCAAAACTAGCGGTGGGGCCTACGAGCAGTACTTC. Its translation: CASSKTSGGAYEQYF.

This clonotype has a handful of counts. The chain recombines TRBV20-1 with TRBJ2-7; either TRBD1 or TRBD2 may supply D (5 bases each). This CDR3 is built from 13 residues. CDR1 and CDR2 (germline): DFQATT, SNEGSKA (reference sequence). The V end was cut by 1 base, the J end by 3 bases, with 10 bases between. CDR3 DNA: TGCAGTGCTAGAGGGGACGGACTCTACGAGCAGTACTTC. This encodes CSARGDGLYEQYF.

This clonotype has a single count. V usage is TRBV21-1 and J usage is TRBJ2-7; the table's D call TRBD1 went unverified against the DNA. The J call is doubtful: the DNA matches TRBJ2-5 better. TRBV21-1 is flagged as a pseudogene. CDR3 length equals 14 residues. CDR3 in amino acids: CASAWQGARETQYF. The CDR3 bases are TGTGCCAGCGCTTGGCAGGGGGCGCGTGAGACCCAGTACTTC.

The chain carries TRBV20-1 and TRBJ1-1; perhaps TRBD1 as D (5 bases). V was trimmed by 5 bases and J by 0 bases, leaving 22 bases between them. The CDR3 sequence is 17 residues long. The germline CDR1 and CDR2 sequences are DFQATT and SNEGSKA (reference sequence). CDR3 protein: CSAETWGDRYMNTEAFF. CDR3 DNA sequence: TGCAGTGCTGAAACTTGGGGGGACCGATACATGAACACTGAAGCTTTCTTT.

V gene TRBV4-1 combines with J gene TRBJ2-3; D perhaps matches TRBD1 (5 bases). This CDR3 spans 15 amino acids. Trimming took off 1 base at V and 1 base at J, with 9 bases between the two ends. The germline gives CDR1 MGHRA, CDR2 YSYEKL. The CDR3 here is CASSQAVGGTDTQYF. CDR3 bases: TGCGCCAGCAGCCAAGCCGTAGGGGGCACAGATACGCAGTATTTT.

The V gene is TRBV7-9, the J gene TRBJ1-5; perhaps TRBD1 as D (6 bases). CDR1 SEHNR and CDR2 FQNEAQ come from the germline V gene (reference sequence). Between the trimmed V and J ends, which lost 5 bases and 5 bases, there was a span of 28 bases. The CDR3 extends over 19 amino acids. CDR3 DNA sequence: TGTGCCAGCAGCCGGACAGTCTGGACCTCGCCCCAAGAGGATCAGCCCCAGCATTTT. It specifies CASSRTVWTSPQEDQPQHF. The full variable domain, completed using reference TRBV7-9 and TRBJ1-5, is DTGVSQNPRHKITKRGQNVTFRCDPISEHNRLYWYRQTLGQGPEFLTYFQNEAQLEKSRLLSDRFSAERPKGSFSTLEIQRTEQGDSAMYLCASSRTVWTSPQEDQPQHFGDGTRLSIL.

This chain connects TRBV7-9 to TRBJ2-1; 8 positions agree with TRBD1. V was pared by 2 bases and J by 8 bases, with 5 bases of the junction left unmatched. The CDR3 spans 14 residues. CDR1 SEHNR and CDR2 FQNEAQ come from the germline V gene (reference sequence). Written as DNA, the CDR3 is TGTGCCAGCAGCTTACAGGGGGCGCGAGATGAGCAGTTCTTC. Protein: CASSLQGARDEQFF. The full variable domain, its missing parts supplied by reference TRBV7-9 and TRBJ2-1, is DTGVSQNPRHKITKRGQNVTFRCDPISEHNRLYWYRQTLGQGPEFLTYFQNEAQLEKSRLLSDRFSAERPKGSFSTLEIQRTEQGDSAMYLCASSLQGARDEQFFGPGTRLTVL.

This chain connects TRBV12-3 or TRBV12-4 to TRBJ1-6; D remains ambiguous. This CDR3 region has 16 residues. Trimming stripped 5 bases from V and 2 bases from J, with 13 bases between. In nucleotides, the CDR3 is TGTGCCAGCAGTCAGACGGAGGTCCCCTATAATTCACCCCTCCACTTT. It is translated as CASSQTEVPYNSPLHF.

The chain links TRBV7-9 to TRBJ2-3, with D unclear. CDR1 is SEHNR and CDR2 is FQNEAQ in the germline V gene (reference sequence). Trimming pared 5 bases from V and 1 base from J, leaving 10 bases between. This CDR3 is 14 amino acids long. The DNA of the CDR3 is TGTGCCAGCAGCACGAGCGTAGGCACAGATACGCAGTATTTT. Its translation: CASSTSVGTDTQYF.

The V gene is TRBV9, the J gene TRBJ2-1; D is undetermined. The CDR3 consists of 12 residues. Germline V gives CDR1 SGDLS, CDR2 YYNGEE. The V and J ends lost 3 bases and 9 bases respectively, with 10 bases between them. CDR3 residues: CASSAGVGEQFF. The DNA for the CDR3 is TGTGCCAGCAGCGCAGGAGTGGGTGAGCAGTTCTTC.